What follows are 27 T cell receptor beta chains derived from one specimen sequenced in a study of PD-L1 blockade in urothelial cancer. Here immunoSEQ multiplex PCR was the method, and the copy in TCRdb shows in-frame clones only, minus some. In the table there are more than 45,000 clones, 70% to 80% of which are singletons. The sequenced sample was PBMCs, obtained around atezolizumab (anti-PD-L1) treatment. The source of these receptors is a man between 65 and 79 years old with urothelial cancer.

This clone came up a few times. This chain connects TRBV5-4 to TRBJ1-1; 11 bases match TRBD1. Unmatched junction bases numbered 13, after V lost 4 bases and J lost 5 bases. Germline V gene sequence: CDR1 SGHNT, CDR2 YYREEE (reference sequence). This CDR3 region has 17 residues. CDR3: CASSGRRTGGEGTEAFF. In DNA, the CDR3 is TGTGCCAGCAGCGGGAGGCGGACAGGGGGCGAAGGAACTGAAGCTTTCTTT.

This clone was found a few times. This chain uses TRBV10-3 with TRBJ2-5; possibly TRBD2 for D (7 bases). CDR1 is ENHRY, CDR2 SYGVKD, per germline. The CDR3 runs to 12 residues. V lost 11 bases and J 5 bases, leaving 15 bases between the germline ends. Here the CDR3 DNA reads TGTGCCTCGGGCGGGGGCGGGGAGACCCAGTACTTC. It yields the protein CASGGGGETQYF.

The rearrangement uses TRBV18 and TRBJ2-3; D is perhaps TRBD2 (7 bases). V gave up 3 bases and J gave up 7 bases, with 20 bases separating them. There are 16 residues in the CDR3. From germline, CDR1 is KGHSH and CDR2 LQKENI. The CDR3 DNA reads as TGTGCCAGCTCACCCCCCGGCAGAGGGGGGGCATATACGCAGTATTTT. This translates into CASSPPGRGGAYTQYF.

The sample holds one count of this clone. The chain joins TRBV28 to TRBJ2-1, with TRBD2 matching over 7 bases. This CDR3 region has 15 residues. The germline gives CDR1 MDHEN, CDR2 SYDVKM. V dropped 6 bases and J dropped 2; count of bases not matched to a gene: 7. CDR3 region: CASSRTSPTYNEQFF. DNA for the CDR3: TGTGCCAGCAGCAGGACTAGTCCCACCTACAATGAGCAGTTCTTC.

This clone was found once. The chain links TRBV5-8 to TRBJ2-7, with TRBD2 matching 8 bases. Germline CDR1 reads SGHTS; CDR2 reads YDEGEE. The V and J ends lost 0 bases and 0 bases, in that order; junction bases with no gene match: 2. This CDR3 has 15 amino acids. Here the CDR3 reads CASSLELAASYEQYF. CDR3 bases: TGTGCCAGCAGCTTGGAACTAGCGGCCTCCTACGAGCAGTACTTC. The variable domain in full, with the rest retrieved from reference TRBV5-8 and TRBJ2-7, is EAGVTQSPTHLIKTRGQQATLRCSPISGHTSVYWYQQALGLGLQFLLWYDEGEERNRGNFPPRFSGRQFPNYSSELNVNALELEDSALYLCASSLELAASYEQYFGPGTRLTVT.

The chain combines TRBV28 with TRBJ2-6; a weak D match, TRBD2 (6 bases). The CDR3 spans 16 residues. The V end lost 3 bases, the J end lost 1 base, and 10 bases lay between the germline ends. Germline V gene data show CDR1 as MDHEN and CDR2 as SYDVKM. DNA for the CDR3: TGTGCCAGCAGTTTTCCCCGGGGGTCTGGGGCCAACGTCCTGACTTTC. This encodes CASSFPRGSGANVLTF.

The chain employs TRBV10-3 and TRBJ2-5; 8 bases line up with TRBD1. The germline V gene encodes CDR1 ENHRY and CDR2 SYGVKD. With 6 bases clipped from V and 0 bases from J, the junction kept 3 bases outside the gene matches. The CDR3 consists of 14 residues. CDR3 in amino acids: CAIRGTGNQETQYF. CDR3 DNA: TGTGCCATCAGGGGGACAGGAAACCAAGAGACCCAGTACTTC.

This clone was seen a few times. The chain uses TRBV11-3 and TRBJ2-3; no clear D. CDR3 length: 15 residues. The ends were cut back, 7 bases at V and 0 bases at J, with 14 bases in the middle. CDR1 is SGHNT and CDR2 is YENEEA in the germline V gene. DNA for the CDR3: TGTGCCAGCACTACCCTTAGCAGTAGCACAGATACGCAGTATTTT. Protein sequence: CASTTLSSSTDTQYF.

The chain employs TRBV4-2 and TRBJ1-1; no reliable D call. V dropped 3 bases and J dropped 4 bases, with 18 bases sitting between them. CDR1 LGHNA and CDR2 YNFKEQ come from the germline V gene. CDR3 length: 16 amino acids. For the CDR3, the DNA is TGTGCCAGCAGCCAGAAGCTCGGGGTGGCGCGCACTGAAGCTTTCTTT. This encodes CASSQKLGVARTEAFF.

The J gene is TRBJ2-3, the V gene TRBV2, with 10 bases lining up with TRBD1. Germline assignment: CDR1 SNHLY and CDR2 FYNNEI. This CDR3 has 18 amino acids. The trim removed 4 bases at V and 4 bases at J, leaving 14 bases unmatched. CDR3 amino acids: CASSALQGTGEYPDTQYF. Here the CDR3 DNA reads TGTGCCAGCAGTGCACTTCAAGGGACAGGGGAGTACCCAGATACGCAGTATTTT.

CDR3 sequence: CASSQAGGAPETQYF. As DNA, the CDR3 is TGTGCCAGCAGCCAAGCGGGGGGGGCCCCAGAGACCCAGTACTTC. The V and J genes are TRBV5-4 and TRBJ2-5; 10 nucleotides agree with TRBD2. Looked up from germline, CDR1 is SGHNT and CDR2 is YYREEE (reference sequence). The CDR3 extends over 15 amino acids. Losses at the gene ends were 4 bases for V and 4 bases for J; bases not matched to a gene: 7.

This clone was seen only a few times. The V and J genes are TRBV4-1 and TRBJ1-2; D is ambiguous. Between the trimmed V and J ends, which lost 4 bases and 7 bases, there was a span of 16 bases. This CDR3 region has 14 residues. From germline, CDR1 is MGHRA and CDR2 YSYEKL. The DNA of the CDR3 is TGCGCCAGCAGCCCGCCGTCGGGGTCTTTTGGCTACACCTTC. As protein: CASSPPSGSFGYTF.

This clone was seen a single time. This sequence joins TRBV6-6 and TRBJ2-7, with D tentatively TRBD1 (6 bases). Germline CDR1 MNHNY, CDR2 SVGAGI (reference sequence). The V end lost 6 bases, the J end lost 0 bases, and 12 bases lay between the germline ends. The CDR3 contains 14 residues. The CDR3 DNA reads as TGTGCCAGCAGGACCACAGGGACCTCCTACGAGCAGTACTTC. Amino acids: CASRTTGTSYEQYF.

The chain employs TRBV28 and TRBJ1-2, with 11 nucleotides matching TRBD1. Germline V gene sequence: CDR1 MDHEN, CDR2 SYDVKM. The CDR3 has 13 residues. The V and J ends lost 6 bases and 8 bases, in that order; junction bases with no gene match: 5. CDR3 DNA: TGTGCCAGCAGAAGGACAGGGGGCGCCGGCTACACCTTC. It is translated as CASRRTGGAGYTF.

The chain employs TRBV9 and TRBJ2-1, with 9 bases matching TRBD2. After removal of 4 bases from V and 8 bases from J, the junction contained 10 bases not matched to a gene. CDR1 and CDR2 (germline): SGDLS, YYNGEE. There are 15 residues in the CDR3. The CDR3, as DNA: TGTGCCAGCAGCCCGATCGCGGGGGGGATCTATGAGCAGTTCTTC. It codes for CASSPIAGGIYEQFF.

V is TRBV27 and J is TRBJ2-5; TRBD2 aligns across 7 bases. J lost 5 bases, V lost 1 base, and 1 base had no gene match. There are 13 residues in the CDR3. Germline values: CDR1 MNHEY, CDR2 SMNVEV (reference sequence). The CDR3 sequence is CASSLWEGETQYF. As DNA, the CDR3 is TGTGCCAGCAGTTTATGGGAGGGGGAGACCCAGTACTTC.

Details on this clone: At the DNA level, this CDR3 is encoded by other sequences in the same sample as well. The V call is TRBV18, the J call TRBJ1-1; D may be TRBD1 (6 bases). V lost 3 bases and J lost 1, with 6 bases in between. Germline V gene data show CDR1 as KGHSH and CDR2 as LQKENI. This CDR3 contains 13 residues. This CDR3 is CASSPGQNTEAFF. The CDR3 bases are TGTGCCAGCTCACCGGGACAGAACACTGAAGCTTTCTTT.

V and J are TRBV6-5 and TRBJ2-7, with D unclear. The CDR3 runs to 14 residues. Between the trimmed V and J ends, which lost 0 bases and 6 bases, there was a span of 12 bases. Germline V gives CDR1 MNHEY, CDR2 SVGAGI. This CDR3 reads CASSYSGEYSEQYF. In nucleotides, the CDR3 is TGTGCCAGCAGTTACTCCGGAGAATATTCCGAGCAGTACTTC.

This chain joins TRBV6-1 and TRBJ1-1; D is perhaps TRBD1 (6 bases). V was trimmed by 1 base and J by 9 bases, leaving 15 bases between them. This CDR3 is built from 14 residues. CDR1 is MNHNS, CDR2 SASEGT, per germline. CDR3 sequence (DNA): TGTGCCAGCAGTGAAGGGACAGCAAGATCAAAAGCTTTCTTT. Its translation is CASSEGTARSKAFF.

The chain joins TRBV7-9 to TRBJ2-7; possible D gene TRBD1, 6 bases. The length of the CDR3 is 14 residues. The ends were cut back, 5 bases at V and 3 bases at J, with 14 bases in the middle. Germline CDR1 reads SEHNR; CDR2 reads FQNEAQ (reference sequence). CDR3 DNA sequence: TGTGCCAGCAGCCCCAGGGGTGCCCACTACGAGCAGTACTTC. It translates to CASSPRGAHYEQYF.

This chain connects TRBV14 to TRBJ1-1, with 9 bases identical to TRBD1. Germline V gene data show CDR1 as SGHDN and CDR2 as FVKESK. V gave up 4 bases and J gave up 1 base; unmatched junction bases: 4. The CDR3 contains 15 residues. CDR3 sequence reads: CASSPTGGRNTEAFF. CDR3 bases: TGTGCCAGCAGCCCGACAGGGGGGCGGAACACTGAAGCTTTCTTT. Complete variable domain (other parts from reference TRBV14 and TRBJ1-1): EAGVTQFPSHSVIEKGQTVTLRCDPISGHDNLYWYRRVMGKEIKFLLHFVKESKQDESGMPNNRFLAERTGGTYSTLKVQPAELEDSGVYFCASSPTGGRNTEAFFGQGTRLTVV.

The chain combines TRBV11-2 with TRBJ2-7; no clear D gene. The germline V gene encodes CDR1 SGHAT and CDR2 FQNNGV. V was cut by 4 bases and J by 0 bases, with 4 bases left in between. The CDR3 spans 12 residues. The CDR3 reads CASSSISYEQYF. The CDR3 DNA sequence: TGTGCCAGCAGCTCCATCTCCTACGAGCAGTACTTC.

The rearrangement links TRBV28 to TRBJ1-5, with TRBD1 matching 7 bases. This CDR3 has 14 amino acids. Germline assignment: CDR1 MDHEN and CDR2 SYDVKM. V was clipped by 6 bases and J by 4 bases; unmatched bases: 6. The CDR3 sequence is CASREQGRNQPQHF. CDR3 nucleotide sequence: TGTGCCAGCAGGGAACAGGGGCGAAATCAGCCCCAGCATTTT.

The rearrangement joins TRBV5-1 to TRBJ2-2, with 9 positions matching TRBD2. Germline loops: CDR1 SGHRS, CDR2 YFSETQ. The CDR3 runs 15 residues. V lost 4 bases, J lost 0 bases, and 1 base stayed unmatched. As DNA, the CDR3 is TGCGCCAGCAGCGTAGCGGGGGCGAACACCGGGGAGCTGTTTTTT. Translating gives CASSVAGANTGELFF.

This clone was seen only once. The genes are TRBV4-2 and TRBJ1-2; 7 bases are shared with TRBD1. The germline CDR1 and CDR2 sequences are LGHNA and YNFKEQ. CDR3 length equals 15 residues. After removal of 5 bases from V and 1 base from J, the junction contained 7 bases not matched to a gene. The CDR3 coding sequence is TGTGCCAGCAGCTTGCGGGACAGCCGTAACTATGGCTACACCTTC. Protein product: CASSLRDSRNYGYTF.

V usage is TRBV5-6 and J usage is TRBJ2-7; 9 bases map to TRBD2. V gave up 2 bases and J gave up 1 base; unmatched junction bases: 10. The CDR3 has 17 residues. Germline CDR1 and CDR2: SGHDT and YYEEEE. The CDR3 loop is CASSFDGASGVSYEQYF. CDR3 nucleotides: TGTGCCAGCAGCTTCGACGGGGCTAGCGGGGTATCCTACGAGCAGTACTTC.

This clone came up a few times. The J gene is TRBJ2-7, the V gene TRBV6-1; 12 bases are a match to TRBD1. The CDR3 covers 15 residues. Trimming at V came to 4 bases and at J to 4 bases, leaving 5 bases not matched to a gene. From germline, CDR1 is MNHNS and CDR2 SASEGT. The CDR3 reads CASSVGTGGRYEQYF. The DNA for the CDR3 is TGTGCCAGCAGTGTTGGGACAGGGGGCAGGTACGAGCAGTACTTC.